This T cell receptor (beta chain) was retrieved from a study of cytomegalovirus exposure and HLA in healthy donors. Whole-study results and caveats: An ancestry cluster, one associated with Asian ancestry, reportedly showed fewer N-insertions than the approximately 670-donor mean in a later analysis.

Germline V lookup: CDR1 SGDLS, CDR2 YYNGEE. The junction had 5 bases not matched to a gene; V was cut back by 3 bases and J by 3 bases. The CDR3 length is 14 residues. Concerning this clone: Its antigen is currently unknown.

The study ran its PCR with 60 Vbeta and 13 Jbeta primers. Generated by immunoSEQ multiplex PCR, the TCRdb table keeps only in-frame clones and is missing some. The table includes some 130,000 clones, approximately 80% detected once. Input material: PBMCs. This clonotype originated in a man between 35 and 55 years old in good health and CMV-seronegative. J is TRBJ1-2 and V is TRBV9; 7 bases agree with TRBD1. CDR3 residues: CASSGYRGDYGYTF. The CDR3 bases are TGTGCCAGCAGCGGGTACAGGGGCGACTATGGCTACACCTTC.